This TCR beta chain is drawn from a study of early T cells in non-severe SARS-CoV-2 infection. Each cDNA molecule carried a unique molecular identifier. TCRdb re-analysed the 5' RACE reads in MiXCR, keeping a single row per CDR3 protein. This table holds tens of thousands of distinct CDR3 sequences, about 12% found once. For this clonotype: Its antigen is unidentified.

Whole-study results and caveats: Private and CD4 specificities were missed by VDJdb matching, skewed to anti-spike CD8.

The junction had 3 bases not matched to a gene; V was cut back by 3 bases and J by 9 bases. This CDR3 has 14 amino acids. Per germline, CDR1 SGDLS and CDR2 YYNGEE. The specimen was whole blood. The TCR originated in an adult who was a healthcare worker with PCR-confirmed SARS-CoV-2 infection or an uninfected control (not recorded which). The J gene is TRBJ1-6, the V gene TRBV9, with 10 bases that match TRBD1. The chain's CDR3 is CASSGQGASSPLHF. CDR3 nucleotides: TGTGCCAGCAGCGGACAGGGGGCAAGTTCACCCCTCCACTTT.